This TCR beta chain stems from a study of T cell responses to AZD1222 COVID-19 vaccine. Profiled with immunoSEQ multiplex PCR; TCRdb holds only in-frame clones, not every one. The sample holds about 150,000 clones, more than 90% seen once. The germline V gene has CDR1 MNHEY and CDR2 SMNVEV (reference sequence). The CDR3 covers 13 residues. V gave up 5 bases and J gave up 5 bases; unmatched junction bases: 4. The chain recombines TRBV27 with TRBJ2-5; 8 bases are a match to TRBD1. This receptor was identified in an adult who received the AZD1222 COVID-19 vaccine. Source: peripheral blood, taken 28 days after the second AZD1222 dose. CDR3 nucleotide sequence: TGTGCCAGCAGTCTCAGGGGGCTGGAGACCCAGTACTTC. This encodes CASSLRGLETQYF.